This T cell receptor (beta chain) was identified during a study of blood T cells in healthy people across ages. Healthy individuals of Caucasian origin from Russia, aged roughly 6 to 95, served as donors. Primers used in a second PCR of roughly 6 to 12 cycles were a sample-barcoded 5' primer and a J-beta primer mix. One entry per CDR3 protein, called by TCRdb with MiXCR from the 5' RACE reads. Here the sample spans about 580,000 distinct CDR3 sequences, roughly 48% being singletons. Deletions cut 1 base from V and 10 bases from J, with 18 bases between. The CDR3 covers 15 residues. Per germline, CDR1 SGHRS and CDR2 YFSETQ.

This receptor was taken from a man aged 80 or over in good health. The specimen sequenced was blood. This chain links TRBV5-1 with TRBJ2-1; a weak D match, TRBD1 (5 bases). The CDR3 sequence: CASSLFSGMDDEQFF. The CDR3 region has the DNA TGCGCCAGCAGCTTGTTCTCAGGGATGGATGACGAGCAGTTCTTC.